Shown below are 24 T cell receptor beta chains from a single sample sequenced in a study of cytomegalovirus exposure and HLA in healthy donors. The PCR employed 60 Vbeta primers together with 13 Jbeta primers. Repertoires were generated with immunoSEQ multiplex PCR, while TCRdb's copy carries only in-frame clones and drops some. This sample has about 140,000 clones, with over 75% found just once. Sample: PBMCs. The receptors here all came from a man between 25 and 39 years old in good health and CMV-seronegative.

The V gene is TRBV5-8, the J gene TRBJ2-1, with D tentatively TRBD2 (6 bases). The germline gives CDR1 SGHTS, CDR2 YDEGEE. This CDR3 comprises 16 residues. V gave up 4 bases and J gave up 5 bases, with 19 bases separating them. CDR3 in DNA: TGTGCCAGCAGCCACCGAGTGCGGGGTTACGACAATGAGCAGTTCTTC. This encodes CASSHRVRGYDNEQFF.

As to this clone: Other nucleotide sequences in the sample specify the same CDR3. The chain combines TRBV27 with TRBJ2-1; D is undetermined. This CDR3 is built from 13 residues. V lost 6 bases to trimming and J lost 0 bases, with 6 bases between them. From germline, CDR1 is MNHEY and CDR2 SMNVEV (reference sequence). The CDR3, as DNA: TGTGCCAGCAGCCTGAGCTCCTACAATGAGCAGTTCTTC. Translated: CASSLSSYNEQFF.

This rearrangement joins TRBV5-1 to TRBJ2-1; 12 nucleotides align to TRBD2. In germline, CDR1 is SGHRS, CDR2 YFSETQ. This CDR3 region has 19 residues. V trimming: 1 base; J trimming: 3 bases; junction bases outside the gene matches: 11. The CDR3 DNA follows: TGCGCCAGCAGCTTGAGTGGACTAGCGGGAAGGAATGTCTACAATGAGCAGTTCTTC. This codes for CASSLSGLAGRNVYNEQFF.

This chain connects TRBV4-1 to TRBJ1-6, with 8 bases lining up with TRBD1. V shed 3 bases and J 5 bases; nucleotides not matched to a gene: 3. The CDR3 length is 15 residues. The V gene's germline CDR1 is MGHRA and CDR2 YSYEKL. As DNA, the CDR3 is TGCGCCAGCAGCCAGACGACAGGGGATAATTCACCCCTCCACTTT. Translating gives CASSQTTGDNSPLHF.

The rearrangement uses TRBV6-1 and TRBJ2-5; D gene unclear. V lost 1 base and J lost 8, with 5 bases in between. CDR3 size: 11 residues. Looked up from germline, CDR1 is MNHNS and CDR2 is SASEGT. CDR3 sequence (DNA): TGTGCCAGCAGTGAAGGAGGTACCCAGTACTTC. Residues: CASSEGGTQYF.

The J gene is TRBJ2-7, the V gene TRBV2; 13 bases map to TRBD2. Germline CDR1 SNHLY, CDR2 FYNNEI. There are 15 residues in the CDR3. Trimming removed 6 bases from V and 4 bases from J; junction bases left unmatched: 6. CDR3: CASSNGLAGVYEQYF. In nucleotides, the CDR3 is TGTGCCAGCAGCAACGGACTAGCGGGGGTGTACGAGCAGTACTTC.

The chain couples TRBV4-1 to TRBJ2-3; D may be TRBD2 (6 bases). The CDR3 is made up of 16 amino acids. V gave up 4 bases and J gave up 2 bases, with 16 bases separating them. Germline CDR1 reads MGHRA; CDR2 reads YSYEKL. CDR3 sequence reads: CASSPYGGLLTDTQYF. Here the CDR3 DNA reads TGCGCCAGCAGCCCCTACGGAGGGCTGCTCACAGATACGCAGTATTTT.

V gene TRBV5-1 combines with J gene TRBJ1-1, with TRBD1 matching 8 bases. This CDR3 spans 14 amino acids. With V trimmed by 6 bases and J by 5 bases, 9 bases remained unmatched. Germline V gene sequence: CDR1 SGHRS, CDR2 YFSETQ. CDR3 region: CASTYGQGLTEAFF. For the CDR3, the DNA is TGCGCCAGCACCTACGGACAGGGCTTAACTGAAGCTTTCTTT.

The chain has TRBV20-1 and TRBJ1-2, with a weak D call TRBD1 (6 bases). The germline V gene has CDR1 DFQATT and CDR2 SNEGSKA (reference sequence). V was cut by 4 bases and J by 6 bases, with 9 bases left in between. This CDR3 contains 11 residues. DNA of the CDR3: TGCAGTGCTAAGCCAGGGGATGGCTACACCTTC. Amino acid sequence: CSAKPGDGYTF.

The chain combines TRBV7-6 with TRBJ1-2; 7 positions match TRBD1. The CDR3 consists of 17 residues. Trimming at V came to 0 bases and at J to 2 bases, leaving 9 bases not matched to a gene. From germline, CDR1 is SGHVS and CDR2 FNYEAQ. CDR3: CASSLARPGQLNYGYTF. The CDR3 nucleotides are TGTGCCAGCAGCTTAGCGCGTCCGGGACAGCTGAACTATGGCTACACCTTC.

J is TRBJ1-6 and V is TRBV7-9, with TRBD1 matching over 8 bases. The V gene's germline CDR1 is SEHNR and CDR2 FQNEAQ (reference sequence). CDR3 size: 15 residues. The V gene end was trimmed by 1 base and the J gene end by 8 bases; junction bases not matched to a gene: 4. The CDR3 loop reads CASSLEDRVDSPLHF. The CDR3, as DNA: TGTGCCAGCAGCTTAGAGGACAGGGTAGATTCACCCCTCCACTTT.

The CDR3 DNA reads TGCAGTGCTAGGAGGAGGAATGAGCAGTTCTTC. This translates into CSARRRNEQFF. The gene calls are TRBV20-1 and TRBJ2-1, with D perhaps matching TRBD2 (5 bases). V gave up 3 bases and J gave up 7 bases, with 7 bases separating them. CDR1 DFQATT and CDR2 SNEGSKA come from the germline V gene (reference sequence). This CDR3 has 11 residues.

The chain links TRBV10-3 to TRBJ1-2; TRBD1 aligns across 7 bases. V trimming: 6 bases; J trimming: 7 bases; junction bases outside the gene matches: 17. CDR3 length equals 16 residues. Germline assignment: CDR1 ENHRY and CDR2 SYGVKD. The CDR3 loop reads CAIRRDRDIAIGGYTF. The CDR3 DNA reads as TGTGCCATCAGACGCGACAGGGACATAGCTATCGGTGGCTACACCTTC.

This rearrangement joins TRBV4-2 to TRBJ1-3; the match to TRBD1 covers 7 bases. The germline CDR1 and CDR2 sequences are LGHNA and YNFKEQ. After removal of 2 bases from V and 0 bases from J, the junction contained 7 bases not matched to a gene. CDR3 length: 17 residues. The CDR3: CASSQTRDRVSGNTIYF. In DNA form, the CDR3 reads TGTGCCAGCAGCCAAACGCGTGACAGGGTCTCTGGAAACACCATATATTTT.

The chain couples TRBV2 to TRBJ2-1; D possibly corresponds to TRBD2 (7 bases). The CDR3 sequence is 14 residues long. The germline gives CDR1 SNHLY, CDR2 FYNNEI. Trimming left V 7 bases short and J 6 bases short, with 16 bases between. The CDR3 DNA follows: TGTGCCAGCAACGGGGGGCTTAAAGCCAATGAGCAGTTCTTC. Protein: CASNGGLKANEQFF.

The chain has TRBV6-1 and TRBJ1-1; TRBD1 is a possible D gene (5 bases). This CDR3 has 13 amino acids. Trimming took 5 bases from V and 1 from J, leaving 8 bases between them. In germline, CDR1 is MNHNS, CDR2 SASEGT. CDR3 region: CASSTQGNTEAFF. CDR3 coding DNA: TGTGCCAGCAGTACTCAGGGGAACACTGAAGCTTTCTTT.

This clone was seen just once. The chain has TRBV7-2 and TRBJ2-1, with D possibly being TRBD2 (6 bases). The germline V and J ends were trimmed by 5 bases and 0 bases, with 11 bases remaining between them. CDR3 size: 15 residues. The V gene's germline CDR1 is SGHTA and CDR2 FQGNSA. The CDR3 protein is CASSPYGSSYNEQFF. Here the CDR3 DNA reads TGTGCCAGCAGCCCCTACGGGAGCTCCTACAATGAGCAGTTCTTC.

This rearrangement joins TRBV2 to TRBJ1-5; D gene uncertain. Germline loops: CDR1 SNHLY, CDR2 FYNNEI. The germline V and J ends were trimmed by 4 bases and 3 bases, with 10 bases remaining between them. The CDR3 is made up of 14 amino acids. CDR3 sequence reads: CASSVTVTNQPQHF. The CDR3, as DNA: TGTGCCAGCAGTGTCACGGTCACCAATCAGCCCCAGCATTTT.

In its sample, this clone was seen once. One junction end disagrees with the germline gene, perhaps due to a read error. The chain combines TRBV5-6 with TRBJ1-5, with D uncertain. The CDR3 has 14 amino acids. From germline, CDR1 is SGHDT and CDR2 YYEEEE. CDR3 amino acids: CASSSTRSNQSQHF. DNA of the CDR3: TGTGCCAGCAGCTCAACACGGAGCAATCAGTCCCAGCATTTT.

V gene TRBV13 combines with J gene TRBJ2-3; no clear D gene. CDR1 and CDR2 from the germline V gene are PRHDT and FYEKMQ (reference sequence). There are 13 residues in the CDR3. V lost 5 bases to trimming and J lost 2 bases, with 8 bases between them. This chain's CDR3 is CASSPLATDTQYF. The CDR3 DNA is TGTGCCAGCAGCCCCCTGGCCACAGATACGCAGTATTTT.

The J gene is TRBJ1-5, the V gene TRBV5-1; 10 bases are a match to TRBD1. Germline lookup yields CDR1 SGHRS and CDR2 YFSETQ. The V gene end was trimmed by 4 bases and the J gene end by 5 bases; junction bases not matched to a gene: 3. The CDR3 sequence is 14 residues long. The CDR3 sequence is CASSPGTGDQPQHF. DNA of the CDR3: TGCGCCAGCAGCCCCGGGACAGGGGATCAGCCCCAGCATTTT.

The sample holds a few counts of this clone. V is TRBV5-1 and J is TRBJ2-3, with TRBD1 matching 7 bases. The junction had 12 bases not matched to a gene; V was cut back by 5 bases and J by 3 bases. CDR1 is SGHRS, CDR2 YFSETQ, per germline. The CDR3 runs to 16 residues. The DNA for the CDR3 is TGCGCCAGCAGTTCTTACAGGGGCTTGGGAACAGATACGCAGTATTTT. Translating gives CASSSYRGLGTDTQYF.

This chain links TRBV27 with TRBJ1-2; D is possibly TRBD1 (5 bases). The germline gives CDR1 MNHEY, CDR2 SMNVEV (reference sequence). Trimming pared 6 bases from V and 0 bases from J, leaving 17 bases between. CDR3 length equals 16 residues. DNA of the CDR3: TGTGCCAGCAGCCGATCCCAAACAGGCTCTAACTATGGCTACACCTTC. It specifies CASSRSQTGSNYGYTF.

Concerning this clone itself: Relative to the germline gene, one junction end is altered; a read error may explain this. V is TRBV28 and J is TRBJ2-3; perhaps TRBD2 as D (5 bases). The CDR3 sequence is 11 residues long. The germline CDR1 and CDR2 sequences are MDHEN and SYDVKM. The CDR3 DNA reads TGTGCCAGCAGTTTAAGCGGACCCCGCTACTTT. It codes for CASSLSGPRYF.